This TCR beta chain was documented in a study of T-cell reconstitution after alpha-beta-depleted transplantation in children. General study findings and limits: Reports say that about two months after transplant, the alpha-beta T cells came out of several hundred graft clones that had expanded.

This clonotype was observed a handful of times. The antigen is undetermined. Researchers prepared the TCRbeta library using unique molecular identifiers, the study reports. TCRdb processed the PCR reads anew with MiXCR; each CDR3 protein has one entry. The sample has hundreds of thousands of distinct CDR3 sequences; around a sixth are singletons. Trimming stripped 5 bases from V and 1 base from J, with 12 bases between. CDR3 length equals 15 residues. CDR1 SGHAT and CDR2 FQNNGV come from the germline V gene. The TCR comes from a male patient between 2 and 10 years old who had a stem cell transplant for acute lymphoblastic leukemia, so the T cells may come from the graft donor. The gene calls are TRBV11-2 and TRBJ2-4, with D uncertain. The sample here was PBMCs, mostly from graft donor cells, taken 360 days after TCRalphabeta/CD19-depleted stem cell transplant. The CDR3 here is CASSTPVLAKNIQYF. CDR3 coding DNA: TGTGCCAGCAGCACCCCGGTGTTGGCCAAAAACATTCAGTACTTC.